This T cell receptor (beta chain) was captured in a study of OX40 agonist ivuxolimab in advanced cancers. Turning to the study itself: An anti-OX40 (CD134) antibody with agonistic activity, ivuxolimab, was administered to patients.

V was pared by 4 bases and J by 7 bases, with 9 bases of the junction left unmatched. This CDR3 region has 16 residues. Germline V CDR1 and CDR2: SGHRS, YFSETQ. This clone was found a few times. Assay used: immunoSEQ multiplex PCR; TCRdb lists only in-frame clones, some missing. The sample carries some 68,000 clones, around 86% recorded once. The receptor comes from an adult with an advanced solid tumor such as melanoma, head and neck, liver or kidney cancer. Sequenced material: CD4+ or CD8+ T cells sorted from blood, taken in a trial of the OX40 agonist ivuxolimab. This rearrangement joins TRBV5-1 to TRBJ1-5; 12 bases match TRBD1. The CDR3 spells CASSPGTGGGGQPQHF. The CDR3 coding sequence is TGCGCCAGCAGCCCCGGGACAGGGGGCGGAGGACAGCCCCAGCATTTT.